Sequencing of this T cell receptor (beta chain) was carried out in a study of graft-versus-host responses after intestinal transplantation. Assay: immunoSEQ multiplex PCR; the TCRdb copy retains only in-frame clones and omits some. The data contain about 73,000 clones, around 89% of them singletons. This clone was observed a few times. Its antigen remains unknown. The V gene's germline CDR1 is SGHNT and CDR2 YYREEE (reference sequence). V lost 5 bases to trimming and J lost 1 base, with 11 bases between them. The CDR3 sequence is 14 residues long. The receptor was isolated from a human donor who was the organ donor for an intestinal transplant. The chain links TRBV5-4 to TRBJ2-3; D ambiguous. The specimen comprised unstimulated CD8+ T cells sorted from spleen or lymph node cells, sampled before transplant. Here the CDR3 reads CASREVPGTDTQYF. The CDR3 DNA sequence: TGTGCCAGCAGAGAGGTCCCTGGCACAGATACGCAGTATTTT.